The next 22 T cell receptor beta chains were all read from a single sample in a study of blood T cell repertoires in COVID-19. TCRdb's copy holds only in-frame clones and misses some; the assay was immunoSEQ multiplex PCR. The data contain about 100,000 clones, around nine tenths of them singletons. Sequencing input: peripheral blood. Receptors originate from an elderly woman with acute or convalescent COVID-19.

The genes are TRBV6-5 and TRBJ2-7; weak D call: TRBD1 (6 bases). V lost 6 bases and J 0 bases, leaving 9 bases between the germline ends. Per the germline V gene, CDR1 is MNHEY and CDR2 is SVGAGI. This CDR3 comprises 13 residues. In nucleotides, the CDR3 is TGTGCCAGCAGCAGGGGCGGCTCCTACGAGCAGTACTTC. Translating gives CASSRGGSYEQYF.

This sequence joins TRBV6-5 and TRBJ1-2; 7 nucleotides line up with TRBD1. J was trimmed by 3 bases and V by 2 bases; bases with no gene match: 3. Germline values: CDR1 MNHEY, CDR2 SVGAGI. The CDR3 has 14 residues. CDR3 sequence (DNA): TGTGCCAGCAGTTACGACAGGGCCCACTATGGCTACACCTTC. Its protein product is CASSYDRAHYGYTF.

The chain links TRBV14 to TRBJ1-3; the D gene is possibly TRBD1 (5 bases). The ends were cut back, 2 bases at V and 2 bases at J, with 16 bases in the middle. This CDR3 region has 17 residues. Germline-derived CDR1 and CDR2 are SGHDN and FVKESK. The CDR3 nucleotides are TGTGCCAGCAGCCAACAGTTGCCCTTAGGGGCTGGAAACACCATATATTTT. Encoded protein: CASSQQLPLGAGNTIYF.

CDR3 DNA sequence: TGTGCCAGCAGTTTATGGGCGGTCCGGGAAGGGAATGAGCAGTTCTTC. Translation: CASSLWAVREGNEQFF. The V and J genes are TRBV27 and TRBJ2-1; possibly TRBD2 for D (5 bases). CDR3 length: 16 residues. CDR1 and CDR2 from the germline V gene are MNHEY and SMNVEV (reference sequence). Trimming cost V 1 base and J 7 bases, with 17 bases left between them.

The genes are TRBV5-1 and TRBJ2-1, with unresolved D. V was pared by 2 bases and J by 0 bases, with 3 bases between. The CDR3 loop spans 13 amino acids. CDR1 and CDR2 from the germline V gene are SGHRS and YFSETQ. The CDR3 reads CASSFGSYNEQFF. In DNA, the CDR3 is TGCGCCAGCAGCTTCGGCTCCTACAATGAGCAGTTCTTC.

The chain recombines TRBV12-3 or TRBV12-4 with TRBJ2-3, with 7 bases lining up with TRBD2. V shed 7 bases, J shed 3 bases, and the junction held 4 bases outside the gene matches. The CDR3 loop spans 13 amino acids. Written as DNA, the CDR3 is TGTGCCAGCATCCGGGGAGGGACAGATACGCAGTATTTT. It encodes CASIRGGTDTQYF.

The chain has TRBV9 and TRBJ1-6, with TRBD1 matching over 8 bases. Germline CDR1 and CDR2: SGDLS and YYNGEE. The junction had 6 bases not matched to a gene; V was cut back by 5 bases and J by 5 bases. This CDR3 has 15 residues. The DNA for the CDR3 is TGTGCCAGCAGAGCAGGGACAGGCAATAATTCACCCCTCCACTTT. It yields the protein CASRAGTGNNSPLHF.

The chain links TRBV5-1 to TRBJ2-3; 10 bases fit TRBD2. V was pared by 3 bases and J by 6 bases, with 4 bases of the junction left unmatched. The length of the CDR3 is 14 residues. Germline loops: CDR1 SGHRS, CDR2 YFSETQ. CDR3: CASSSAGGPDTQYF. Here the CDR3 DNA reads TGCGCCAGCAGCTCAGCGGGGGGGCCGGATACGCAGTATTTT. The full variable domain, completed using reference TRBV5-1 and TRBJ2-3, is KAGVTQTPRYLIKTRGQQVTLSCSPISGHRSVSWYQQTPGQGLQFLFEYFSETQRNKGNFPGRFSGRQFSNSRSEMNVSTLELGDSALYLCASSSAGGPDTQYFGPGTRLTVL.

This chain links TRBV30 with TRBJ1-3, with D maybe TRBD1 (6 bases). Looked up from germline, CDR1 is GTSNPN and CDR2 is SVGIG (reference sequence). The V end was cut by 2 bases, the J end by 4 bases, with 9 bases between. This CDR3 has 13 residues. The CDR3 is CAWSLTGGNTIYF. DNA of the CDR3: TGTGCCTGGAGTCTAACAGGGGGAAACACCATATATTTT.

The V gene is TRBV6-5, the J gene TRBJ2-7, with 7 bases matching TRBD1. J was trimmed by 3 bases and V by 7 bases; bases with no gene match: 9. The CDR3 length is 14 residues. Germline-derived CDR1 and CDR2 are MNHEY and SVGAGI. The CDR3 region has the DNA TGTGCCAGCAAGGCGGCAGGGGGTAACTACGAGCAGTACTTC. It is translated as CASKAAGGNYEQYF.

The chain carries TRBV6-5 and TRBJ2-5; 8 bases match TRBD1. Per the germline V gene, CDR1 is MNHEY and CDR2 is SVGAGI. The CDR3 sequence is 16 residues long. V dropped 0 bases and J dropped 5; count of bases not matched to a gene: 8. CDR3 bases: TGTGCCAGCAGTTACTCCCTGTCCAGGGGGCTGGAGACCCAGTACTTC. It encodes CASSYSLSRGLETQYF.

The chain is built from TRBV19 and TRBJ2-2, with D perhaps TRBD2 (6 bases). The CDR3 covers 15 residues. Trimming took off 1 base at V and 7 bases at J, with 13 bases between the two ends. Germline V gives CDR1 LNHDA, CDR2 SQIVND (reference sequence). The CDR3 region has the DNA TGTGCCAGTAGTATAGTTGGGGGAGCGGGCGGGGAGCTGTTTTTT. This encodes CASSIVGGAGGELFF.

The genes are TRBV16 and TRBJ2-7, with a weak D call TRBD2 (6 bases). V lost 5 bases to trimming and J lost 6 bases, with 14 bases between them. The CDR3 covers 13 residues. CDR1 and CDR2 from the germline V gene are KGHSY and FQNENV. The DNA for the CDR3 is TGTGCCAGCAGCGGTACTAGCTTCGGCGAGCAGTACTTC. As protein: CASSGTSFGEQYF. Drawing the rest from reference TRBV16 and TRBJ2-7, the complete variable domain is GEEVAQTPKHLVRGEGQKAKLYCAPIKGHSYVFWYQQVLKNEFKFLISFQNENVFDETGMPKERFSAKCLPNSPCSLEIQATKLEDSAVYFCASSGTSFGEQYFGPGTRLTVT.

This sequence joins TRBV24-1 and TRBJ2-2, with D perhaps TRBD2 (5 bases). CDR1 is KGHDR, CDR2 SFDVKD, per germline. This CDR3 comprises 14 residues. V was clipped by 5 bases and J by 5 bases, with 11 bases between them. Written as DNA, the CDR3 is TGTGCCACCAGTGCCTTGGAGGAGACCGGGGAGCTGTTTTTT. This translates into CATSALEETGELFF.

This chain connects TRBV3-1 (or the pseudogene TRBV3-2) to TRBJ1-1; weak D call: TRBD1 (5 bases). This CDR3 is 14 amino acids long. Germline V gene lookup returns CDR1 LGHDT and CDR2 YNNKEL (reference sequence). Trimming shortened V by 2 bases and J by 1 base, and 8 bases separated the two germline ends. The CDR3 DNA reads TGTGCCAGCAGCCAACTGGACACGAACACTGAAGCTTTCTTT. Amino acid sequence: CASSQLDTNTEAFF.

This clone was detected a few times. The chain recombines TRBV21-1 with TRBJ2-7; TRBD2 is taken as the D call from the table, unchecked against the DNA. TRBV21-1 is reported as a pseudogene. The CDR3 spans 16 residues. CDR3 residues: CASSPRAVVGSYEQYF. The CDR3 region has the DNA TGTGCCAGCAGCCCCCGAGCGGTAGTAGGATCCTACGAGCAGTACTTC.

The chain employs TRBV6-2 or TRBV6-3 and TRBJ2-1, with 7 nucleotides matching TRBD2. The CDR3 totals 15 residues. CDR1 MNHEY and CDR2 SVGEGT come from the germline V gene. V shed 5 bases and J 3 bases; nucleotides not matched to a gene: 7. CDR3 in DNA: TGTGCCAGCAGTGAGGGCGGGAGCGACTACAATGAGCAGTTCTTC. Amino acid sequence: CASSEGGSDYNEQFF.

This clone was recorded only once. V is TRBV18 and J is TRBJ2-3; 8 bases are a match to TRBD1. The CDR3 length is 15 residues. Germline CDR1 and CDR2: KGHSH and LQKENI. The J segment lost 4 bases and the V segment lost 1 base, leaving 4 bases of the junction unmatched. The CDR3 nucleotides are TGTGCCAGCTCACCACGTGGCAGGGGGCCAGATACGCAGTATTTT. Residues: CASSPRGRGPDTQYF.

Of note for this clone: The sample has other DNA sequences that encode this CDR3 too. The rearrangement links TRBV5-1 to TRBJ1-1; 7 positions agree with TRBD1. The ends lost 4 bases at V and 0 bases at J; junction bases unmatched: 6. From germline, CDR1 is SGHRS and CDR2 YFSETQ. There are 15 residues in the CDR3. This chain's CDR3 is CASSGRTGVNTEAFF. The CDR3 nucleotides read TGCGCCAGCAGCGGGAGGACAGGCGTGAACACTGAAGCTTTCTTT.

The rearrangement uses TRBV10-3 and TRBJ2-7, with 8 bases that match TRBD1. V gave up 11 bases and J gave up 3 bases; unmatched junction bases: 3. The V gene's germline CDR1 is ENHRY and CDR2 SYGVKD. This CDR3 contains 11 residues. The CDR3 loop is CASGQVYEQYF. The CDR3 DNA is TGTGCCTCGGGACAGGTCTACGAGCAGTACTTC.

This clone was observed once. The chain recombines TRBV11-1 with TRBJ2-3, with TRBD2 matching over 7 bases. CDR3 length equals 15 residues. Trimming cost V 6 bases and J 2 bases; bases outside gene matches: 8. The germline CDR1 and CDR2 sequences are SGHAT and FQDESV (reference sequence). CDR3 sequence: CASRPRLADTDTQYF. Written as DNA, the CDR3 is TGTGCCAGCAGGCCTAGACTAGCTGACACAGATACGCAGTATTTT.

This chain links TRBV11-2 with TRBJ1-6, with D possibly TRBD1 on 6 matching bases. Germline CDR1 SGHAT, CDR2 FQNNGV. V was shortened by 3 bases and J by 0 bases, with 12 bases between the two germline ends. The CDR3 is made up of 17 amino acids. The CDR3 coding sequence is TGTGCCAGCAGCTTTTCCCAGGGGCGCTCCTATAATTCACCCCTCCACTTT. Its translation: CASSFSQGRSYNSPLHF.